The source of this T cell receptor beta chain is a study of technical replicates of blood from several donors. This CDR3 is 13 amino acids long. CDR1 and CDR2 from the germline V gene are MNHEY and SVGAGI. V dropped 6 bases and J dropped 5 bases, with 11 bases sitting between them. Only in-frame clones appear in the TCRdb table, and some are missing; sequencing was by immunoSEQ multiplex PCR. The table records approximately 88,000 clones, about 93% of them present only once. The TCR comes from a human donor in good health. The sample comprised T cells isolated from PBMCs. The chain uses TRBV6-5 and TRBJ1-5; perhaps TRBD1 as D (6 bases). CDR3 sequence: CASSTGFYQPQHF. The CDR3 nucleotides are TGTGCCAGCAGCACAGGGTTTTATCAGCCCCAGCATTTT.